This TCR beta chain is from a study of T cell repertoires in cytomegalovirus infection. Across the study: Signatures in public TCR beta sequences pointed to both CMV infection and matching HLA type.

Only a few counts were recorded for this clonotype. Antigen unknown. V dropped 6 bases and J dropped 4 bases, with 15 bases sitting between them. This CDR3 region has 15 residues. In TCRdb, the reads were re-called with MiXCR into one record per CDR3 protein. Here the sample spans under 200,000 distinct CDR3 sequences, about a fifth being singletons. Study-level findings and limits: In two of eight donors, the top clonotype was HLA-C-restricted CMV-specific.

Sample: CD8+ T cells from cultured PBMCs, taken from culture after CMV antigen stimulation. V gene TRBV12-3 or TRBV12-4 combines with J gene TRBJ2-2, with D perhaps matching TRBD1 (5 bases). The clonotype comes from a human donor in good health (CMV status not recorded). Some clones in this sample may be carry-over from other donors' samples. DNA of the CDR3: TGTGCCAGCAGCTTTACCAGGGAATTCACCGGGGAGCTGTTTTTT. This codes for CASSFTREFTGELFF.